Below are 19 T cell receptor beta chains sequenced from a single sample in a study of identical twins. Via MiXCR, TCRdb re-called the 5' RACE reads, giving one row per CDR3 protein. The table has 400,000 to 500,000 distinct CDR3 sequences, about a fifth seen once. The sample consisted of naive T cells sorted from blood. These receptors all come from a man aged 50-60 years in good health.

The gene calls are TRBV29-1 and TRBJ2-4; the D gene could be TRBD1 or TRBD2 (5 bases each). The germline gives CDR1 SQVTM, CDR2 ANQGSEA. V was trimmed by 4 bases and J by 6 bases, leaving 16 bases between them. CDR3 length equals 14 residues. CDR3 in amino acids: CSVGRGGGSNIQYF. CDR3 DNA: TGCAGCGTTGGAAGGGGCGGAGGTTCAAACATTCAGTACTTC.

This clonotype occurred many times. The rearrangement uses TRBV12-3 or TRBV12-4 and TRBJ2-1, with D tentatively TRBD2 (6 bases). There are 16 residues in the CDR3. Trimming took 6 bases from V and 4 from J, leaving 19 bases between them. CDR3 DNA: TGTGCCAGCAGCCCTCCGGGACTCCAGTCTTACAATGAGCAGTTCTTC. Amino acid sequence: CASSPPGLQSYNEQFF.

The table lists this clonotype with a few counts. The V call is TRBV7-2, the J call TRBJ2-7; D ambiguous. V lost 5 bases to trimming and J lost 3 bases, with 14 bases between them. The CDR3 extends over 14 amino acids. The germline V gene has CDR1 SGHTA and CDR2 FQGNSA. The CDR3 sequence is CASSLRHPGYEQYF. The CDR3 coding sequence is TGTGCCAGCAGCCTAAGGCACCCAGGCTACGAGCAGTACTTC.

This clonotype was recorded a few times. The J gene is TRBJ2-7, the V gene TRBV27, with 9 bases lining up with TRBD2. Germline CDR1 MNHEY, CDR2 SMNVEV (reference sequence). The CDR3 contains 15 residues. Trimming took 6 bases from V and 0 from J; bases not matched to a gene: 6. Written as DNA, the CDR3 is TGTGCCAGCAGGGGAGCGGGAGGCGTCTCCTACGAGCAGTACTTC. Translation gives CASRGAGGVSYEQYF.

The rearrangement uses TRBV6-4 and TRBJ2-1; 8 positions agree with TRBD1. J gave up 6 bases and V 1 base, and 5 bases lay outside the gene matches. CDR1 MRHNA and CDR2 SNTAGT come from the germline V gene. The CDR3 is 15 amino acids. Here the CDR3 DNA reads TGTGCCAGCAGTGACTTTTCCACAGGGGGCAATGAGCAGTTCTTC. It codes for CASSDFSTGGNEQFF.

This clonotype occurred many times. This chain uses TRBV12-3 or TRBV12-4 with TRBJ2-2; D remains ambiguous. CDR3 length: 12 residues. V lost 7 bases and J 0 bases, leaving 3 bases between the germline ends. CDR3: CASTPNTGELFF. The CDR3, as DNA: TGTGCCAGCACTCCGAACACCGGGGAGCTGTTTTTT.

This clonotype came up many times. The genes are TRBV20-1 and TRBJ2-1; either TRBD1 or TRBD2 may supply D (5 bases each). V was shortened by 5 bases and J by 3 bases, with 17 bases between the two germline ends. The CDR3 is 15 residues long. Germline V CDR1 and CDR2: DFQATT, SNEGSKA (reference sequence). In nucleotides, the CDR3 is TGCAGTGCTCTGGGTGGGGGAGCTGGCTACAATGAGCAGTTCTTC. The encoded protein is CSALGGGAGYNEQFF.

This clonotype has a count of ten or more. This chain connects TRBV3-1 to TRBJ1-5; TRBD1 matches 7 bases. J lost 0 bases, V lost 5 bases, and 19 bases had no gene match. Germline lookup yields CDR1 LGHDT and CDR2 YNNKEL (reference sequence). The CDR3 covers 20 residues. In DNA form, the CDR3 reads TGTGCCAGCAGCAGCATTGACCGGGACAGATCCACGATTAGCAATCAGCCCCAGCATTTT. Translated: CASSSIDRDRSTISNQPQHF. Variable domain in full (rest from reference TRBV3-1 and TRBJ1-5): DTAVSQTPKYLVTQMGNDKSIKCEQNLGHDTMYWYKQDSKKFLKIMFSYNNKELIINETVPNRFSPKSPDKAHLNLHINSLELGDSAVYFCASSSIDRDRSTISNQPQHFGDGTRLSIL.

This clonotype was detected ten times or more. V usage is TRBV4-1 and J usage is TRBJ2-3; D is unclear. Trimming removed 6 bases at V and 3 bases at J, with 13 bases between. Germline CDR1 reads MGHRA; CDR2 reads YSYEKL. This CDR3 contains 14 residues. The CDR3 nucleotides are TGCGCCAGCAGACAGTCACCATATACAGATACGCAGTATTTT. This gives the protein CASRQSPYTDTQYF.

This chain joins TRBV10-3 and TRBJ1-5, with D maybe TRBD1 (6 bases). The CDR3 runs 14 residues. The germline V gene has CDR1 ENHRY and CDR2 SYGVKD. The V end lost 4 bases, the J end lost 3 bases, and 10 bases lay between the germline ends. CDR3 sequence (DNA): TGTGCCATCAGTGTGGGACAACTCAATCAGCCCCAGCATTTT. Encoded protein: CAISVGQLNQPQHF.

This chain joins TRBV20-1 and TRBJ2-5, with a tentative D call TRBD2 (5 bases). The germline V gene encodes CDR1 DFQATT and CDR2 SNEGSKA (reference sequence). The CDR3 is made up of 16 amino acids. The ends were cut back, 4 bases at V and 2 bases at J, with 20 bases in the middle. The CDR3 is CSATPPQAVEQETQYF. CDR3 DNA sequence: TGCAGTGCTACGCCACCTCAAGCGGTCGAACAAGAGACCCAGTACTTC.

The chain employs TRBV11-2 and TRBJ2-7; D is perhaps TRBD1 or TRBD2 (5 bases each). Trimming took 2 bases from V and 3 from J, leaving 17 bases between them. Looked up from germline, CDR1 is SGHAT and CDR2 is FQNNGV. This CDR3 comprises 16 residues. The CDR3 DNA is TGTGCCAGCAGCTTATGGGGCAGGGACGATAACTACGAGCAGTACTTC. This encodes CASSLWGRDDNYEQYF.

In this sample, this clonotype turned up a few times. CDR3 sequence reads: CASSLVLVRDAEEQFF. CDR3 nucleotide sequence: TGTGCCAGCAGTTTGGTTCTGGTGCGGGACGCAGAAGAGCAGTTCTTC. The genes are TRBV28 and TRBJ2-1, with D possibly being TRBD2 (6 bases). The V end lost 3 bases, the J end lost 10 bases, and 22 bases lay between the germline ends. The germline V gene has CDR1 MDHEN and CDR2 SYDVKM. The CDR3 has 16 amino acids.

This clonotype was observed a few times. The rearrangement joins TRBV12-3 or TRBV12-4 to TRBJ1-1; maybe TRBD1 (5 bases). The CDR3 is made up of 15 amino acids. V shed 5 bases and J shed 5 bases, with 18 bases lying between them. For the CDR3, the DNA is TGTGCCAGCAGTGCACGAGACAGCGGTGCTACTGAAGCTTTCTTT. This codes for CASSARDSGATEAFF.

This clonotype was picked up many times. The CDR3 sequence is CASGGGATYNEQFF. CDR3 DNA: TGTGCCAGCGGAGGCGGGGCCACCTACAATGAGCAGTTCTTC. This rearrangement joins TRBV9 to TRBJ2-1, with a weak D call TRBD2 (6 bases). Trimming removed 7 bases at V and 2 bases at J, with 13 bases between. From germline, CDR1 is SGDLS and CDR2 YYNGEE. The CDR3 sequence is 14 residues long.

This clonotype has a count of ten or more. DNA of the CDR3: TGTGCCATCAGTGTTGGGACTAGCGGGACCGGGGAGCTGTTTTTT. Protein sequence: CAISVGTSGTGELFF. This chain links TRBV10-3 with TRBJ2-2; 12 bases are a match to TRBD2. The CDR3 loop spans 15 amino acids. Trimming removed 4 bases from V and 5 bases from J; junction bases left unmatched: 2. From germline, CDR1 is ENHRY and CDR2 SYGVKD.

In the case of this clonotype: This may come from a read error, since a much larger clone is one base off. The chain combines TRBV5-5 with TRBJ2-6; unclear D gene. The germline CDR1 and CDR2 sequences are SGHKS and YYEKEE (reference sequence). CDR3 length equals 14 residues. Between the trimmed V and J ends, which lost 4 bases and 0 bases, there was a span of 5 bases. The CDR3 DNA sequence: TGTGCCAGCAGCAGGGCCTCTGGGGCCAACGTCCTGACTTTC. It specifies CASSRASGANVLTF. Variable domain in full (rest from reference TRBV5-5 and TRBJ2-6): DAGVTQSPTHLIKTRGQQVTLRCSPISGHKSVSWYQQVLGQGPQFIFQYYEKEERGRGNFPDRFSARQFPNYSSELNVNALLLGDSALYLCASSRASGANVLTFGAGSRLTVL.

The sample holds a few counts of this clonotype. The rearrangement joins TRBV20-1 to TRBJ2-3; tentatively, D is TRBD2 (5 bases). The length of the CDR3 is 15 residues. Trimming shortened V by 6 bases and J by 6 bases, and 22 bases separated the two germline ends. Looked up from germline, CDR1 is DFQATT and CDR2 is SNEGSKA (reference sequence). CDR3 amino acids: CSASQAGGSLDTQYF. As DNA, the CDR3 is TGCAGTGCCTCCCAGGCGGGTGGGTCATTGGATACGCAGTATTTT.

The chain joins TRBV4-2 to TRBJ1-4; D may be TRBD1 (6 bases). The length of the CDR3 is 17 residues. Germline CDR1 and CDR2: LGHNA and YNFKEQ. V was pared by 4 bases and J by 6 bases, with 21 bases between. CDR3 in DNA: TGTGCCAGCAGCCTAACCTGGAGGGGGACGTCAGATGAAAAACTGTTTTTT. This encodes CASSLTWRGTSDEKLFF.